Described below is a single TCR beta chain sequence and its context. Its antigen is not identified. The data originate from a study of long-term antiretroviral therapy in people with HIV. As for the study in general: The earliest samples came from an era when ART typically awaited falling CD4 counts.

immunoSEQ v3.0 was run at survey level. Sequenced by immunoSEQ multiplex PCR; TCRdb stores in-frame clones only, minus some. The sample includes 23,000 or so clones, 65% to 90% of them seen just once. Study-wide results and caveats: The study lacked data on ART adherence, viral resistance or therapy changes. Older ART regimens may have been in use when blood was drawn between about 2004 and 2018.

The samples, holding roughly 0.85-10 million cryopreserved PBMC, were thawed before DNA extraction was carried out. Material: unsorted PBMCs, obtained 0.1 years before starting antiretroviral therapy. The sequence derives from a man between 18 and 29 years old with HIV.

CDR3 nucleotide sequence: TGTGCCAGCAGTTTTGGAGGGAGAAACAATCAGCCCCAGCATTTT. The encoded protein is CASSFGGRNNQPQHF. The chain employs TRBV28 and TRBJ1-5; D not resolved. Per germline, CDR1 MDHEN and CDR2 SYDVKM. This CDR3 comprises 15 residues. V gave up 3 bases and J gave up 3 bases, with 12 bases separating them. The variable domain in full, completed from reference TRBV28 and TRBJ1-5, reads DVKVTQSSRYLVKRTGEKVFLECVQDMDHENMFWYRQDPGLGLRLIYFSYDVKMKEKGDIPEGYSVSREKKERFSLILESASTNQTSMYLCASSFGGRNNQPQHFGDGTRLSIL.